A single sample gave rise to the 15 T cell receptor beta chains below, sequenced in a study of blood T cell repertoires in COVID-19. The repertoire was sequenced with immunoSEQ multiplex PCR; TCRdb's copy has only in-frame clones and lacks some. The sample carries some 150,000 clones, roughly 86% recorded once. The sample taken for sequencing was peripheral blood. All receptors derive from a woman between 50 and 59 years old with acute or convalescent COVID-19.

The V call is TRBV27, the J call TRBJ2-7; 8 bases line up with TRBD1. Germline V gives CDR1 MNHEY, CDR2 SMNVEV (reference sequence). Trimming cost V 7 bases and J 3 bases; bases outside gene matches: 5. This CDR3 has 13 amino acids. The CDR3 sequence: CASTGGQGYEQYF. CDR3 DNA: TGTGCCAGCACCGGAGGACAGGGCTACGAGCAGTACTTC.

The chain joins TRBV9 to TRBJ2-3, with 9 bases that match TRBD2. V shed 0 bases, J shed 4 bases, and the junction held 12 bases outside the gene matches. There are 18 residues in the CDR3. CDR1 SGDLS and CDR2 YYNGEE come from the germline V gene. This chain's CDR3 is CASSVGFRSGRTADTQYF. DNA of the CDR3: TGTGCCAGCAGCGTAGGCTTTCGTAGCGGGAGAACGGCAGATACGCAGTATTTT.

The chain employs TRBV6-2 or TRBV6-3 and TRBJ2-3; D ambiguous. The length of the CDR3 is 16 residues. The germline gives CDR1 MNHEY, CDR2 SVGEGT. V lost 2 bases and J lost 4, with 16 bases in between. The CDR3 reads CASSYPYGSWADTQYF. The CDR3 DNA is TGTGCCAGCAGTTACCCCTACGGGTCCTGGGCAGATACGCAGTATTTT.

This clone was seen only a few times. The V gene is TRBV10-2, the J gene TRBJ2-3; 7 bases match TRBD1. This CDR3 is 13 amino acids long. The V and J ends lost 10 bases and 5 bases, in that order; junction bases with no gene match: 9. Germline V lookup: CDR1 WSHSY, CDR2 SAAADI. The CDR3 loop reads CATISRGRDTQYF. Here the CDR3 DNA reads TGCGCCACCATTAGTAGGGGGCGAGATACGCAGTATTTT.

The V and J genes are TRBV7-2 and TRBJ2-7; D is perhaps TRBD2 (5 bases). From germline, CDR1 is SGHTA and CDR2 FQGNSA. This CDR3 has 15 residues. V was shortened by 1 base and J by 2 bases, with 12 bases between the two germline ends. The CDR3 region is CASSLGGRAPYEQYF. CDR3 DNA: TGTGCCAGCAGCTTAGGAGGGAGAGCCCCCTACGAGCAGTACTTC.

The chain uses TRBV30 and TRBJ1-5; 8 bases agree with TRBD1. The CDR3 is 16 amino acids. The germline CDR1 and CDR2 sequences are GTSNPN and SVGIG (reference sequence). V lost 5 bases, J lost 2 bases, and 11 bases stayed unmatched. The CDR3 loop is CAWESQGAMGNQPQHF. The CDR3 DNA reads as TGTGCCTGGGAGAGTCAGGGGGCAATGGGCAATCAGCCCCAGCATTTT.

Notes on this clone: Sequence at one end of the junction differs from germline and may be a read error. The chain uses TRBV6-5 and TRBJ2-7; 9 bases fit TRBD1. Germline lookup yields CDR1 MNHEY and CDR2 SVGAGI. The CDR3 is 14 amino acids. CDR3 nucleotides: TGTGCCAACAGTTACAGGGGGCGCATAGAAGAGCAGTACTTC. Translating it yields CANSYRGRIEEQYF.

The rearrangement uses TRBV24-1 and TRBJ1-2, with D unclear. The germline V gene has CDR1 KGHDR and CDR2 SFDVKD. Trimming pared 3 bases from V and 4 bases from J, leaving 11 bases between. The CDR3 is made up of 14 amino acids. The CDR3 DNA is TGTGCCACCAGTGATGGCATTGACATCTATGGCTACACCTTC. It translates to CATSDGIDIYGYTF.

The chain uses TRBV20-1 and TRBJ2-7; D is uncertain. In germline, CDR1 is DFQATT, CDR2 SNEGSKA (reference sequence). The CDR3 loop spans 11 amino acids. Trimming stripped 0 bases from V and 7 bases from J, with 7 bases between. Here the CDR3 DNA reads TGCAGTGCTAGAGAGGGCCGAGAGCAGTACTTC. Protein sequence: CSAREGREQYF.

This rearrangement joins TRBV6-1 to TRBJ2-6; 9 bases match TRBD1. CDR1 and CDR2 (germline): MNHNS, SASEGT. The J segment lost 4 bases and the V segment lost 3 bases, leaving 10 bases of the junction unmatched. CDR3 size: 18 residues. Here the CDR3 reads CASSDFGTGRSGANVLTF. As DNA, the CDR3 is TGTGCCAGCAGTGATTTCGGGACAGGGAGATCAGGGGCCAACGTCCTGACTTTC.

A note on this clone: At one of its ends the junction is not consistent with the germline gene, which may arise from a read error. The rearrangement uses TRBV2 and TRBJ2-4, with TRBD1 as a possible D gene (6 bases). CDR1 and CDR2 (germline): SNHLY, FYNNEI. The CDR3 is 14 residues long. The CDR3 region is CASRDRLAKNIQYF. The CDR3 nucleotides are TGTGCCAGCCGTGACAGGCTAGCCAAAAACATTCAGTACTTC.

The chain couples TRBV4-2 to TRBJ2-3; 8 positions match TRBD2. The trim removed 7 bases at V and 4 bases at J, leaving 10 bases unmatched. This CDR3 is built from 15 residues. Germline V gives CDR1 LGHNA, CDR2 YNFKEQ. This CDR3 is CASIGGRGEADTQYF. The CDR3, as DNA: TGTGCCAGCATCGGAGGGCGGGGGGAGGCAGATACGCAGTATTTT.

A few counts support this clone. V is TRBV28 and J is TRBJ1-5; D unresolved. This CDR3 contains 15 residues. CDR1 is MDHEN, CDR2 SYDVKM, per germline. V was clipped by 3 bases and J by 5 bases, with 14 bases between them. CDR3 in DNA: TGTGCCAGCAGTTTGGTCGGGTCGTACTATCAGCCCCAGCATTTT. Its protein is CASSLVGSYYQPQHF.

CDR3 residues: CARRLTSGDRTGELFF. The CDR3 coding sequence is TGTGCCAGAAGACTAACTAGCGGTGATCGTACCGGGGAGCTGTTTTTT. The genes are TRBV5-3 and TRBJ2-2; TRBD2 matches at 8 bases. TRBV5-3 is recorded as an ORF, its role being uncertain. The V segment lost 5 bases and the J segment 5 bases; nucleotides outside the gene matches: 11. The CDR3 spans 16 residues.

This chain joins TRBV9 and TRBJ2-1, with TRBD2 as a possible D gene (6 bases). V was cut by 0 bases and J by 4 bases, with 11 bases left in between. Germline V gene sequence: CDR1 SGDLS, CDR2 YYNGEE. This CDR3 is built from 15 residues. The CDR3 DNA reads as TGTGCCAGCAGCGTAGGGGACTGGGCTTACAATGAGCAGTTCTTC. Protein sequence: CASSVGDWAYNEQFF.